The clone carrying this TCR beta chain was counted between two and nine times. V shed 6 bases and J 1 base; nucleotides not matched to a gene: 3. Germline V gene data show CDR1 as MNHEY and CDR2 as SVGEGT. This CDR3 region has 14 residues. Template switching by 5'RACE produced TCR cDNA, adding a universal primer site and UMIs. From the 5' RACE reads, TCRdb called clonotypes with MiXCR, one entry per CDR3 protein. Found here are hundreds of thousands of distinct CDR3 sequences, around 19% of them singletons; the top ten hold 15% to 20%. The data derive from a study of T cells after yellow fever vaccination.

The receptor was derived from a man between 18 and 35 years old who received the YFV17D yellow fever vaccine. The sequences come from PBMCs, collected before the yellow fever booster vaccination. V gene TRBV6-2 or TRBV6-3 combines with J gene TRBJ2-7; TRBD1 matches at 10 bases. The CDR3, as DNA: TGTGCCAGCAGCTGGGACAGGGGTTCCTACGAGCAGTACTTC. Translated, it gives CASSWDRGSYEQYF.